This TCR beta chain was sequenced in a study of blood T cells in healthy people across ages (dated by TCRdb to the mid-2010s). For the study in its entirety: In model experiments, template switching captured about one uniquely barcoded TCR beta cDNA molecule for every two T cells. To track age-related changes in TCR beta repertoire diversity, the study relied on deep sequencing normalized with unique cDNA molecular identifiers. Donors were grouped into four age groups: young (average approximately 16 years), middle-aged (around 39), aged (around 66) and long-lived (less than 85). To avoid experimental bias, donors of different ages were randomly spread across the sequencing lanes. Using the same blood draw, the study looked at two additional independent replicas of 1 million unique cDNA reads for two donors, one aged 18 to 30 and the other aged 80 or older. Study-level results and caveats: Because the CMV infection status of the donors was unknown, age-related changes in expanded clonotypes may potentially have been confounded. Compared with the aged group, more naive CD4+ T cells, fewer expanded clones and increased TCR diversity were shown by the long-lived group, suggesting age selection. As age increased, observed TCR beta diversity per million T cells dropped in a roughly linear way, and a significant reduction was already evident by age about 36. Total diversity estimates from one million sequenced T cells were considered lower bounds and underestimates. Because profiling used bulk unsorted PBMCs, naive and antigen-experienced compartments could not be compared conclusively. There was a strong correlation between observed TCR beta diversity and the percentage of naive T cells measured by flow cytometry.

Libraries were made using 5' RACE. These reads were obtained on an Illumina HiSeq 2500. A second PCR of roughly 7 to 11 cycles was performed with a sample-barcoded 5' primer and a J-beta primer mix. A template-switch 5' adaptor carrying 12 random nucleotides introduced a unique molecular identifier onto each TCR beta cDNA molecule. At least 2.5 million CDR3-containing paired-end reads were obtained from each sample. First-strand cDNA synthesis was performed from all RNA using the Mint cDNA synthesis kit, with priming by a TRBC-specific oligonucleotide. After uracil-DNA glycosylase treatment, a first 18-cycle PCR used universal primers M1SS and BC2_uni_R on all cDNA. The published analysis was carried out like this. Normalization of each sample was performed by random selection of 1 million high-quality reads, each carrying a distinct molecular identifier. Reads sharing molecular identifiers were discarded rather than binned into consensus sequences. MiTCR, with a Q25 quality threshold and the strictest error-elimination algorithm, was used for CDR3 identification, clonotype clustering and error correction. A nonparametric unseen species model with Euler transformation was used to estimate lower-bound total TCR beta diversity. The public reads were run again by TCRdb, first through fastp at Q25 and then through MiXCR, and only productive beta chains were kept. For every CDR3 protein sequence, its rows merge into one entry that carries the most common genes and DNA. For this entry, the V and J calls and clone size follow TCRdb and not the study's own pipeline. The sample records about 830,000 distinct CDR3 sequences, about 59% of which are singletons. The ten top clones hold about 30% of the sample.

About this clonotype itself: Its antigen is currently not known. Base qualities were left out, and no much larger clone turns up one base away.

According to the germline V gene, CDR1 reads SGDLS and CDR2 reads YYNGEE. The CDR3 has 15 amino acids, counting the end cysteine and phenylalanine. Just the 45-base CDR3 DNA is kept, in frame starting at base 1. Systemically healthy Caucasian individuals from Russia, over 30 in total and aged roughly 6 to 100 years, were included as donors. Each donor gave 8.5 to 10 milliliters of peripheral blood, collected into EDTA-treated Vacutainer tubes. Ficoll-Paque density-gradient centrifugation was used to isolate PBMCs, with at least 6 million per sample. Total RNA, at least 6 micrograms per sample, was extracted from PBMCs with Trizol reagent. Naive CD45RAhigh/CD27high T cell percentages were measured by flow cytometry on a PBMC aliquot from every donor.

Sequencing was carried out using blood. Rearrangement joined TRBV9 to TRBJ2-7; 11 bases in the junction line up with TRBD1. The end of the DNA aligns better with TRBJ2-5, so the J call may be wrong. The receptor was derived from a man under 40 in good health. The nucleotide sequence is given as TGTGCCAGCAGCGTAGAAGGACAGGGGGCTGAGACCCAGTACTTC. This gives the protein CASSVEGQGAETQYF.